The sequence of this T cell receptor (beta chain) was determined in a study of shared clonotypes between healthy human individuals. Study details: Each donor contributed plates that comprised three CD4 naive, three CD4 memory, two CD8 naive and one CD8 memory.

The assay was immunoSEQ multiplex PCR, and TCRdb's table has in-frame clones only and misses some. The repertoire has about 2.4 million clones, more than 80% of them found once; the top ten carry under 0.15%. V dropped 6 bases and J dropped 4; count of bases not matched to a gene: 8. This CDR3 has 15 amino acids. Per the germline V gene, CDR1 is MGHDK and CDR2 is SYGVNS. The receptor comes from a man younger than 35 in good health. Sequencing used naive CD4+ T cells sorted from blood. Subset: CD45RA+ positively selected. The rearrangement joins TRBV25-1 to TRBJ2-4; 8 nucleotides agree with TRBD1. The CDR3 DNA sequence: TGTGCCAGCAGCCCGGGACAGGTGGCGAAAAACATTCAGTACTTC. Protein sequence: CASSPGQVAKNIQYF.